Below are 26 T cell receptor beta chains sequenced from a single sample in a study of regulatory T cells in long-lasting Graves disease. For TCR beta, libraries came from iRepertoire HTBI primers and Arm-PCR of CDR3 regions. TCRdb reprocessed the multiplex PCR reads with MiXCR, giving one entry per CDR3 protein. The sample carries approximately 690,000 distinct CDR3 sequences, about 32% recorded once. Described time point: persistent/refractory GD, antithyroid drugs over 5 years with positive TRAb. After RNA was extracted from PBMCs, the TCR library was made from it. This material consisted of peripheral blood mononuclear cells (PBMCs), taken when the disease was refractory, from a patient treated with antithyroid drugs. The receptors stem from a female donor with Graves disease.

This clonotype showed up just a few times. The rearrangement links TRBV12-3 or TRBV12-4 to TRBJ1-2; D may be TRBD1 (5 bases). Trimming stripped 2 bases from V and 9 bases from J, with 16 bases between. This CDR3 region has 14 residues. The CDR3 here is CASSLRDHRGSYTF. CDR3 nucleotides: TGTGCCAGCAGTTTACGGGACCATCGAGGGAGCTACACCTTC.

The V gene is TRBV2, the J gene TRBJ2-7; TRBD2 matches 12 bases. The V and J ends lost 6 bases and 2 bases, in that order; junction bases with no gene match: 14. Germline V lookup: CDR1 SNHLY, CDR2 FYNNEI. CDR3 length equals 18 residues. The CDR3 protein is CASSRGGRTSGTPYEQYF. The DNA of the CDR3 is TGTGCCAGCAGCCGAGGAGGGCGGACTAGCGGGACCCCCTACGAGCAGTACTTC.

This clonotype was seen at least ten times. The CDR3: CSAPGLAGEETQYF. CDR3 bases: TGCAGTGCCCCTGGACTAGCGGGAGAAGAGACCCAGTACTTC. The chain uses TRBV20-1 and TRBJ2-5; 13 bases align to TRBD2. After removal of 6 bases from V and 3 bases from J, the junction contained 4 bases not matched to a gene. Germline V gene sequence: CDR1 DFQATT, CDR2 SNEGSKA (reference sequence). The CDR3 has 14 residues.

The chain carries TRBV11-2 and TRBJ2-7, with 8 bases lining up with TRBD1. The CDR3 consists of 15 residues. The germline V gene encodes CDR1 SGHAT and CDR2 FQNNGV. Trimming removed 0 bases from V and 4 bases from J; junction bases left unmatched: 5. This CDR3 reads CASSLEGTGFYEQYF. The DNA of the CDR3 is TGTGCCAGCAGCTTAGAGGGGACAGGTTTTTACGAGCAGTACTTC.

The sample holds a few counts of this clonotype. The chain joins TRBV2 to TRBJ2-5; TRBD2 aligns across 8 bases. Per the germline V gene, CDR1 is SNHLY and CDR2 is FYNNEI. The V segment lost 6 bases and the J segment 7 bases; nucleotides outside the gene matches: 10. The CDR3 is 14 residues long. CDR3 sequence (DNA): TGTGCCAGCAGGGGGACTAGGCCCTTGTCGACCCAGTACTTC. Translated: CASRGTRPLSTQYF.

CDR3 sequence: CASSFRGGRTDTQYF. CDR3 bases: TGTGCCAGCAGTTTTCGGGGAGGGCGCACAGATACGCAGTATTTT. V gene TRBV12-3 or TRBV12-4 combines with J gene TRBJ2-3, with 7 bases fitting TRBD2. The V gene end was trimmed by 3 bases and the J gene end by 1 base; junction bases not matched to a gene: 4. This CDR3 region has 15 residues.

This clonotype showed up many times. The CDR3 sequence: CASRETGSYEQYF. DNA of the CDR3: TGTGCCAGCAGAGAGACAGGGTCCTACGAGCAGTACTTC. The chain recombines TRBV6-1 with TRBJ2-7, with TRBD1 identical over 7 bases. This CDR3 is built from 13 residues. Germline loops: CDR1 MNHNS, CDR2 SASEGT. The trim removed 6 bases at V and 1 base at J, leaving 3 bases unmatched.

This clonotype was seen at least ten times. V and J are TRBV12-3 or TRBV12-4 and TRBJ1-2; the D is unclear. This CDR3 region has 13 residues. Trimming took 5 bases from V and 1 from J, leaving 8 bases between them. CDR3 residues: CASSPVDNYGYTF. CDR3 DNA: TGTGCCAGCAGTCCCGTGGATAACTATGGCTACACCTTC.

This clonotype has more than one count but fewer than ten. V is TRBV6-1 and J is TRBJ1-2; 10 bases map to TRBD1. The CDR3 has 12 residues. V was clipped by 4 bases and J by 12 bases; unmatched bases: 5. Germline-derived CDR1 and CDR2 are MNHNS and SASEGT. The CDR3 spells CASSGDRGQHTF. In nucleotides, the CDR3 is TGTGCCAGCAGTGGGGACAGGGGCCAGCACACCTTC.

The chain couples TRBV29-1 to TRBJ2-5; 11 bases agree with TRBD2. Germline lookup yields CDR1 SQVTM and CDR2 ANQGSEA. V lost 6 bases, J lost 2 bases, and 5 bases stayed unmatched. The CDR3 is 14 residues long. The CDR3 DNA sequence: TGCAGCGTCACGACTAGCGGGACTCAAGAGACCCAGTACTTC. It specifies CSVTTSGTQETQYF.

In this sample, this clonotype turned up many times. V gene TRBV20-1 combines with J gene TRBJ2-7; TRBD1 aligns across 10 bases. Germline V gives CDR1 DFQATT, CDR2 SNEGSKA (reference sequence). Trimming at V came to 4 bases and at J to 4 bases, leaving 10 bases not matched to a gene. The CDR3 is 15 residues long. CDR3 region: CSAKGIDRGLYEQYF. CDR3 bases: TGCAGTGCTAAAGGGATTGACAGGGGGCTGTACGAGCAGTACTTC.

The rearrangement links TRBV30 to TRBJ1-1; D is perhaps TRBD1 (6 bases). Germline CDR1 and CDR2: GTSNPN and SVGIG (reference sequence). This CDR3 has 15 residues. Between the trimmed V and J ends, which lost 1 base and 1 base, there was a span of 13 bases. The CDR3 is CAWSAGTHGNTEAFF. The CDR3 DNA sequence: TGTGCCTGGAGTGCCGGGACACACGGGAACACTGAAGCTTTCTTT.

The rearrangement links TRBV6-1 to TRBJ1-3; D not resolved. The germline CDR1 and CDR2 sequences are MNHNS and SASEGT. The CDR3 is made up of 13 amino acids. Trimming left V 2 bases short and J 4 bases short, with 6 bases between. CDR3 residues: CASSERSGNTIYF. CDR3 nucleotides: TGTGCCAGCAGTGAACGGTCCGGAAACACCATATATTTT.

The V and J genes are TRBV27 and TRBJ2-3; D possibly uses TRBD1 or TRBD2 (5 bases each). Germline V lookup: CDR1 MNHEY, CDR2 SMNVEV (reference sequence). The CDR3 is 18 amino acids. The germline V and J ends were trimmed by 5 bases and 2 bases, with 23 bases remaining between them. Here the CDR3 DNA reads TGTGCCAGCAGTCCACCGTTTGGGGCGGGTGGAGACACAGATACGCAGTATTTT. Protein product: CASSPPFGAGGDTDTQYF.

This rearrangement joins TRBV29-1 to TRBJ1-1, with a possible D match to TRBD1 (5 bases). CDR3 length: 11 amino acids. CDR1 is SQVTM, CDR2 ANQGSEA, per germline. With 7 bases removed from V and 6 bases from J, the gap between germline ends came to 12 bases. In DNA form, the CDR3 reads TGCAGCGCCGGATTAGGGGCTGAAGCTTTCTTT. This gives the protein CSAGLGAEAFF.

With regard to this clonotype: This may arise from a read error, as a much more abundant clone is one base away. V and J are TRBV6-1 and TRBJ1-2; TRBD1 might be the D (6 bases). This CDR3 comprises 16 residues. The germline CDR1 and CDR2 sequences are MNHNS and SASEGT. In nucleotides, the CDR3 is TGTGCCAGCAATACCCCTGGACAGTCGCTGGGCTATGACTACACCTTC. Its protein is CASNTPGQSLGYDYTF.

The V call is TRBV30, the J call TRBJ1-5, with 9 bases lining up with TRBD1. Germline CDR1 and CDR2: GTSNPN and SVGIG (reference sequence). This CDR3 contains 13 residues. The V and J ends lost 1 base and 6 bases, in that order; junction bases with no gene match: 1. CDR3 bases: TGTGCCTGGAGTGCGGACAGGGGTCAGCCCCAGCATTTT. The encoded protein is CAWSADRGQPQHF.

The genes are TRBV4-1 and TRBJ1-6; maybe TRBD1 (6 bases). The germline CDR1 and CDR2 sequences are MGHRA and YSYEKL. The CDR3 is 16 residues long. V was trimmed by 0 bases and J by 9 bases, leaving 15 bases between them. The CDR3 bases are TGCGCCAGCAGCCAAGATGTACTGGGGGGCTCTTCACCCCTCCACTTT. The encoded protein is CASSQDVLGGSSPLHF.

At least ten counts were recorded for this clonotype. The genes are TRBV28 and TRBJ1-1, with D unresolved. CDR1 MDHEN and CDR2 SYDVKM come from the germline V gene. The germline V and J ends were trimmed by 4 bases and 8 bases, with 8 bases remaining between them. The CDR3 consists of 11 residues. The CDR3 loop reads CASSYSSEAFF. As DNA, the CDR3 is TGTGCCAGCAGTTATAGTTCCGAAGCTTTCTTT.

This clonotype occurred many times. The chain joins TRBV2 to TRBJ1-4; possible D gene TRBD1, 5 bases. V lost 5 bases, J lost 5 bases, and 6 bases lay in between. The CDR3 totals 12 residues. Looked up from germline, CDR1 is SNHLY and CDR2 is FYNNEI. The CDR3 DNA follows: TGTGCCAGCAGTCGGGGGAATGAAAAACTGTTTTTT. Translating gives CASSRGNEKLFF. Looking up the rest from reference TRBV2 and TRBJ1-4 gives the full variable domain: EPEVTQTPSHQVTQMGQEVILRCVPISNHLYFYWYRQILGQKVEFLVSFYNNEISEKSEIFDDQFSVERPDGSNFTLKIRSTKLEDSAMYFCASSRGNEKLFFGSGTQLSVL.

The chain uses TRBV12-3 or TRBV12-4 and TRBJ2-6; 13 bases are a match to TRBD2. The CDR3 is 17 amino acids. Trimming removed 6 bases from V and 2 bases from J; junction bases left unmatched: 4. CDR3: CASRRTSGSTGANVLTF. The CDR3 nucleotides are TGTGCCAGCAGACGGACTAGCGGGAGCACTGGGGCCAACGTCCTGACTTTC.

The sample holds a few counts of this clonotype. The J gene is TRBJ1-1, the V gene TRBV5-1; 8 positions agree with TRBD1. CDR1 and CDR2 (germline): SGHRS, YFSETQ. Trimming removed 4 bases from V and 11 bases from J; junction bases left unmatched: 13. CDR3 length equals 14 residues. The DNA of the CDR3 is TGCGCCAGCAGCGCCGATGGACAGGGAGGGGGGGCTTTCTTT. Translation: CASSADGQGGGAFF.

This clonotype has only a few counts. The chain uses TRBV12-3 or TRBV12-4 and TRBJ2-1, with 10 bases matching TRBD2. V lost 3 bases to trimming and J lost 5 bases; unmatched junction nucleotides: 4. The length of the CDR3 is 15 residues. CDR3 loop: CASSFWLAGDNEQFF. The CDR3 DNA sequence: TGTGCCAGCAGTTTCTGGCTAGCGGGGGACAATGAGCAGTTCTTC.

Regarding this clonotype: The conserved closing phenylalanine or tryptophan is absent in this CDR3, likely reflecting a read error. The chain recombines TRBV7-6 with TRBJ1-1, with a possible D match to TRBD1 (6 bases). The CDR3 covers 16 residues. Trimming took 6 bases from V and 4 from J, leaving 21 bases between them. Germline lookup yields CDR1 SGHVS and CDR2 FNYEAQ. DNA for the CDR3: TGTGCCAGCAGTCAGAACAGGGTCTATATAGGCACTGAAGCTTTCTCT. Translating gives CASSQNRVYIGTEAFS.

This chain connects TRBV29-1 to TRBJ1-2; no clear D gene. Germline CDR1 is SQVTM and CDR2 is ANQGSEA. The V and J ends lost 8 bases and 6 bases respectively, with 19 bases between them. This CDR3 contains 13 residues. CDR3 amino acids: CSPDWREVDGYTF. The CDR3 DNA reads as TGCAGCCCCGATTGGAGGGAGGTAGATGGCTACACCTTC.

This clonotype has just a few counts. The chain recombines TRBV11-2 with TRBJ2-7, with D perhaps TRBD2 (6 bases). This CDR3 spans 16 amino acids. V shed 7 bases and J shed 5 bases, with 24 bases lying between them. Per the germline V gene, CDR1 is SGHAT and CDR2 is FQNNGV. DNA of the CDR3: TGTGCCAGCACTTCCGACCTGGGCTGGGGGGTCCACGAGCAGTACTTC. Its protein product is CASTSDLGWGVHEQYF.